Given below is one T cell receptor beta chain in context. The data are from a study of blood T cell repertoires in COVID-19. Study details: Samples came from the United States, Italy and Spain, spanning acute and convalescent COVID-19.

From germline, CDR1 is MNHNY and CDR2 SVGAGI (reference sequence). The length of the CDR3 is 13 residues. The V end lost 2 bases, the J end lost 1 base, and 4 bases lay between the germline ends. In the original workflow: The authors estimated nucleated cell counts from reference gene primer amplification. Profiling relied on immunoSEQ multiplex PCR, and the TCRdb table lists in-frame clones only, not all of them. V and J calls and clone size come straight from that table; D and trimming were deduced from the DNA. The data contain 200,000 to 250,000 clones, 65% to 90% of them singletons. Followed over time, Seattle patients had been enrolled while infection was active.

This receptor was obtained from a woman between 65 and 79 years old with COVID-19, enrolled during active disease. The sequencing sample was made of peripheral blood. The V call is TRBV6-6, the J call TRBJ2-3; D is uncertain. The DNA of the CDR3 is TGTGCCAGCAGTTACGCGGGCACAGATACGCAGTATTTT. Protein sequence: CASSYAGTDTQYF.